This T cell receptor (beta chain) was observed in a study of Graves' ophthalmopathy and Graves' hyperthyroidism. Study-level points and caveats: In blood, most expanded thyroid clonotypes above 0.001 frequency were also detected. Separation of ophthalmopathy from stable hyperthyroidism was achieved by a 13-signature model, at about 91% sensitivity and roughly 81% specificity.

As the template, RNA transcripts were used to amplify TCR beta CDR3 regions. The first round was an RT-PCR with HTBI primers, and the second round was a multiplex PCR. TCRdb re-called the multiplex PCR reads with MiXCR, one entry per CDR3 protein. The sample lists almost 750,000 distinct CDR3 sequences; roughly two fifths were seen once. The CDR3 sequence is 14 residues long. Looked up from germline, CDR1 is SEHNR and CDR2 is FQNEAQ (reference sequence). Trimming at V came to 11 bases and at J to 3 bases, leaving 11 bases not matched to a gene. Comment on this clonotype: Antigen unknown.

The evidence that diagnosis relied on was clinical symptoms, serum thyroxine, TRAb, thyroid ultrasound and orbital computed tomography. It was from 10 ml of fresh peripheral blood that the PBMCs came. The sequenced sample was peripheral blood. The sequence was obtained from an adult man with Graves' ophthalmopathy. The chain carries TRBV7-9 and TRBJ2-7, with TRBD1 identical over 9 bases. CDR3: CAWKKPGQGYEQYF. DNA for the CDR3: TGTGCCTGGAAGAAGCCGGGACAGGGCTACGAGCAGTACTTC.